Presented here are 10 T cell receptor beta chains from one specimen sequenced in a study of a mutant IDH1 vaccine in newly diagnosed glioma. No cognate antigen is known for these TCRs. Method: immunoSEQ multiplex PCR; TCRdb's copy keeps in-frame clones and lacks some. The sample carries around 54,000 clones, around 83% recorded once. Regarding time point: week 47, end of study. Every vaccination contained 300 ug of the mutant IDH1 20-mer peptide and was paired with topical imiquimod. The specimen comprised PBMCs, sampled from a glioma patient whose treatment included an IDH1 peptide vaccine. The origin of the receptors is a woman between 45 and 65 years old with glioma.

CDR3 coding DNA: TGTGCCAGCAGATTGGAGGGACCCCTCCACTTT. It codes for CASRLEGPLHF. The V gene is TRBV7-9, the J gene TRBJ1-6; D call uncertain. V lost 6 bases to trimming and J lost 12 bases, with 9 bases between them. Germline-derived CDR1 and CDR2 are SEHNR and FQNEAQ (reference sequence). CDR3 length: 11 residues.

This sequence joins TRBV5-1 and TRBJ2-1, with D perhaps given as TRBD1 or TRBD2 (5 bases each). Trimming took 6 bases from V and 5 from J, leaving 15 bases between them. Germline loops: CDR1 SGHRS, CDR2 YFSETQ. CDR3 length: 14 amino acids. CDR3 in amino acids: CASTLVGGDNEQFF. DNA for the CDR3: TGCGCCAGCACCCTCGTTGGGGGTGACAATGAGCAGTTCTTC.

The V and J genes are TRBV5-4 and TRBJ1-6; 8 bases are shared with TRBD1. Losses at the gene ends were 1 base for V and 3 bases for J; bases not matched to a gene: 12. The CDR3 spans 19 residues. The V gene's germline CDR1 is SGHNT and CDR2 YYREEE (reference sequence). CDR3 sequence (DNA): TGTGCCAGCAGCTTGTACAGGGGGTTGACGATGGACTATAATTCACCCCTCCACTTT. Translating it yields CASSLYRGLTMDYNSPLHF.

Only one count was recorded for this clone. This sequence joins TRBV10-1 and TRBJ1-2; TRBD1 agrees at 7 bases. From germline, CDR1 is WNHNN and CDR2 SYGVQD (reference sequence). V trimming: 5 bases; J trimming: 8 bases; junction bases outside the gene matches: 8. The length of the CDR3 is 13 residues. The CDR3 nucleotides read TGCGCCAGCAGTTCGACAGGGTATGAAGGCTACACCTTC. It encodes CASSSTGYEGYTF.

J is TRBJ1-5 and V is TRBV7-6, with a weak D call TRBD1 (5 bases). The ends were cut back, 1 base at V and 3 bases at J, with 10 bases in the middle. Germline CDR1 and CDR2: SGHVS and FNYEAQ. The CDR3 covers 15 residues. The DNA of the CDR3 is TGTGCCAGCAGCTTAGAGGGAGGGGCCAATCAGCCCCAGCATTTT. Translating gives CASSLEGGANQPQHF.

This chain joins TRBV5-5 and TRBJ2-7; no clear D. Germline CDR1 is SGHKS and CDR2 is YYEKEE (reference sequence). This CDR3 has 14 amino acids. The V gene lost 0 bases and the J gene lost 2 bases, with 9 bases spanning the gap. The CDR3 here is CASSLANSAYEQYF. CDR3 sequence (DNA): TGTGCCAGCAGCTTGGCCAACAGCGCCTACGAGCAGTACTTC.

The table lists this clone with a few counts. This chain joins TRBV19 and TRBJ2-7, with 7 positions matching TRBD1. Germline trimming cut 7 bases from V and 4 bases from J; bases unmatched to any gene: 7. Germline V gives CDR1 LNHDA, CDR2 SQIVND (reference sequence). This CDR3 has 13 amino acids. The CDR3 DNA is TGTGCCAGTACCCCCGAGGGGGCTTACGAGCAGTACTTC. This encodes CASTPEGAYEQYF. The complete variable domain, with remaining parts taken from reference TRBV19 and TRBJ2-7, reads DGGITQSPKYLFRKEGQNVTLSCEQNLNHDAMYWYRQDPGQGLRLIYYSQIVNDFQKGDIAEGYSVSREKKESFPLTVTSAQKNPTAFYLCASTPEGAYEQYFGPGTRLTVT.

This rearrangement joins TRBV5-6 to TRBJ1-1, with a weak D call TRBD1 (5 bases). This CDR3 is built from 15 residues. From germline, CDR1 is SGHDT and CDR2 YYEEEE. V shed 4 bases and J shed 4 bases, with 17 bases lying between them. The CDR3 protein is CASSLGTREGTEAFF. The CDR3 DNA follows: TGTGCCAGCAGCCTCGGGACTAGGGAAGGCACTGAAGCTTTCTTT. The full variable domain, rest sourced from reference TRBV5-6 and TRBJ1-1, is DAGVTQSPTHLIKTRGQQVTLRCSPKSGHDTVSWYQQALGQGPQFIFQYYEEEERQRGNFPDRFSGHQFPNYSSELNVNALLLGDSALYLCASSLGTREGTEAFFGQGTRLTVV.

This rearrangement joins TRBV5-4 to TRBJ1-1; D may be TRBD1 (5 bases). Germline assignment: CDR1 SGHNT and CDR2 YYREEE (reference sequence). V lost 4 bases and J 7 bases, leaving 14 bases between the germline ends. The CDR3 length is 13 residues. This chain's CDR3 is CASSLKFDSEAFF. In DNA, the CDR3 is TGTGCCAGCAGCCTAAAATTCGACAGTGAAGCTTTCTTT.

The chain carries TRBV19 and TRBJ1-4; D remains unclear. The CDR3 contains 14 residues. Germline-derived CDR1 and CDR2 are LNHDA and SQIVND (reference sequence). V was pared by 4 bases and J by 4 bases, with 10 bases between. The CDR3: CASSRTVLNEKLFF. CDR3 in DNA: TGTGCCAGTAGTAGGACGGTGCTTAATGAAAAACTGTTTTTT.